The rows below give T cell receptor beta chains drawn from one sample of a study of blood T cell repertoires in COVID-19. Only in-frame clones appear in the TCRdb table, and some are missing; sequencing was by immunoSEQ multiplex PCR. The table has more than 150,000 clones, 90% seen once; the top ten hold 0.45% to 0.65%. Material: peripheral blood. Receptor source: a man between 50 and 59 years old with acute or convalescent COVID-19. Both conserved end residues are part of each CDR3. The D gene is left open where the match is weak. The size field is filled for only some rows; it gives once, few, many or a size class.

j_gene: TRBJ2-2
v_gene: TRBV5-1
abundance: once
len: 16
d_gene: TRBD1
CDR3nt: TGCGCCAGCAGCGCGGACAGGGTGTGGCAAATCGGGGAGCTGTTTTTT
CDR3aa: CASSADRVWQIGELFF

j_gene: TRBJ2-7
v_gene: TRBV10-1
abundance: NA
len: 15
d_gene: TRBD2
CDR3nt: TGCGCCAGCAGTCCCGGGACTAGGGGCCTCAGGGAGCAGTACTTC
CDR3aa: CASSPGTRGLREQYF

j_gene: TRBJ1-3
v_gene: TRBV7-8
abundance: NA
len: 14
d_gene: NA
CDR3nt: TGTGCCAGCAGCTTAGAACAGGGTAGAAACACCATATATTTT
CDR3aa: CASSLEQGRNTIYF

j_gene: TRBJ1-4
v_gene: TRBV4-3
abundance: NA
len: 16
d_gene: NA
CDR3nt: TGCGCCAGCAGCCAAGATCGGGGGGTGGCTAATGAAAAACTGTTTTTT
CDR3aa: CASSQDRGVANEKLFF

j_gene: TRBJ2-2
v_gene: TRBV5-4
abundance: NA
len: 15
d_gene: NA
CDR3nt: TGTGCCAGCAGCTTGGTTGCAGATATGACCGGGGAGCTGTTTTTT
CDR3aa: CASSLVADMTGELFF

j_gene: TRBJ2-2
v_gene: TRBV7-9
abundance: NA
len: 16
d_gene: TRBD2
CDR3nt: TGTGCCAGCAGCTCAAAGGGAGGGAGGAACACCGGGGAGCTGTTTTTT
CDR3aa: CASSSKGGRNTGELFF

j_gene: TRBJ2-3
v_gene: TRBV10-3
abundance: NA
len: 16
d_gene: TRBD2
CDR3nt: TGTGCCCACGGTACGACTAGCGGGGGGGGCACAGATACGCAGTATTTT
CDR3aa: CAHGTTSGGGTDTQYF

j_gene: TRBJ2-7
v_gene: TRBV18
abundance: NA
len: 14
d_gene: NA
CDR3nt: TGTGCCAGCTCACTGGGACAAGGCGACTACGAGCAGTACTTC
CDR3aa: CASSLGQGDYEQYF

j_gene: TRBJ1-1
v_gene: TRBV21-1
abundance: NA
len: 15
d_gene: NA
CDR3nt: TGTGCCAGCAGCAAGGGGGACAGGGTGTACACTGAAGCTTTCTTT
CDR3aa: CASSKGDRVYTEAFF

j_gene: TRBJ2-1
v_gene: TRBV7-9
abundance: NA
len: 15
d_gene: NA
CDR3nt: TGTGCCAGTCTAGACGGTAGAAGCTCCTACAATGAGCAGTTCTTC
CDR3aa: CASLDGRSSYNEQFF

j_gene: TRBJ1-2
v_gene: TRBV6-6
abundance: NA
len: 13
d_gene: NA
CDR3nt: TGTGCCAGCCGGGTCCCCCCTTCCTATGGCTACACCTTC
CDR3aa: CASRVPPSYGYTF

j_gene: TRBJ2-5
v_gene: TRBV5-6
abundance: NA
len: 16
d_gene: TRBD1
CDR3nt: TGTGCCAGCAGCTGGTGGGACAGGGACTCTTGGGAGACCCAGTACTTC
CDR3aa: CASSWWDRDSWETQYF

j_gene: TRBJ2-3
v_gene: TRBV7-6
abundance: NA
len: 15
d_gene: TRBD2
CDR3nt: TGTGCCAGCAGCCAGACGGGAGGAGGATCCGATACGCAGTATTTT
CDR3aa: CASSQTGGGSDTQYF

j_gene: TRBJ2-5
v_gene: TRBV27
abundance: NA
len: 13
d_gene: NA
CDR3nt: TGTGCCAGCGGACTCGGGAGAAAAGAGACCCAGTACTTC
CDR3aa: CASGLGRKETQYF

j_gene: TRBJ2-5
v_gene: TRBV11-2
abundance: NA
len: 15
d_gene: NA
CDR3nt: TGTGCCAGCAGCTTAGGTGCGGGGTTCGGGGAGACCCAGTACTTC
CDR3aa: CASSLGAGFGETQYF

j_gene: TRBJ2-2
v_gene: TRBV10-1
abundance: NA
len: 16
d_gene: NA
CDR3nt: TGCGCCAGCAGTCCGGCGGACAGTAGAAGCACCGGGGAGCTGTTTTTT
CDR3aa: CASSPADSRSTGELFF

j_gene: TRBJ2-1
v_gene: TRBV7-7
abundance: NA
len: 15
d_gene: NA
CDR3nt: TGTGCCAGCAGCTTACGGGAGGGGGCAGGGAATGAGCAGTTCTTC
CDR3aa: CASSLREGAGNEQFF

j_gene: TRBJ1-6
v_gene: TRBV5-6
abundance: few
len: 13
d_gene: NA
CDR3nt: TGTGCCAGCAGCCCGGGTCTCGATTCACCCCTCCACTTT
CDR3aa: CASSPGLDSPLHF

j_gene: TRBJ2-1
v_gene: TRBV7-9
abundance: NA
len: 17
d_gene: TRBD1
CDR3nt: TGTGCCAGCAGCTTAGTGTGGACAGGAGCTCTCTACAATGAGCAGTTCTTC
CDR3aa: CASSLVWTGALYNEQFF

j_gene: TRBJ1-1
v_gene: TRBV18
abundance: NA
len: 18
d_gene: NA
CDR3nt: TGTGCCAGCTCACCGCAGATTAACGCCGGGACAACGAACACTGAAGCTTTCTTT
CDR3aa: CASSPQINAGTTNTEAFF

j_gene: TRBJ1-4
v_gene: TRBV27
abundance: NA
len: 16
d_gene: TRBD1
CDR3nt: TGTGCCAGCAGTTCATACAAGGGGGCCCCTAATGAAAAACTGTTTTTT
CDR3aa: CASSSYKGAPNEKLFF

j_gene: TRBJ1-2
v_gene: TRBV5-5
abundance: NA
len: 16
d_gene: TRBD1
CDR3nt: TGTGCCAGCAGCCTTAAGGTGACAGGGGAAGGTCAGGGCTACACCTTC
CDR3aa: CASSLKVTGEGQGYTF

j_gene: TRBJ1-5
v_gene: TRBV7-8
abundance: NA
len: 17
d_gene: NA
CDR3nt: TGTGCCAGCAGCTTATTGGCATTGGGCTATAGCAATCAGCCCCAGCATTTT
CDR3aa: CASSLLALGYSNQPQHF

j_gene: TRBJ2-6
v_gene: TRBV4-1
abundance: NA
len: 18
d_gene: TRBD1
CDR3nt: TGCGCCAGCAGCCAACAGGGCAGGGGGCGCCTAGGGGCCAACGTCCTGACTTTC
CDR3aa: CASSQQGRGRLGANVLTF

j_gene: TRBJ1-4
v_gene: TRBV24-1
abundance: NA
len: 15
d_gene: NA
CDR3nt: TGTGCCACCAGTGATGCCCACGGAGCTAATGAAAAACTGTTTTTT
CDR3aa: CATSDAHGANEKLFF

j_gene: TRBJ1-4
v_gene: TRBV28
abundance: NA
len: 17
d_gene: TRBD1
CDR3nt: TGTGCCAGCAGTACACCGGGACAGGGGGCCCGCAATGAAAAACTGTTTTTT
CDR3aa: CASSTPGQGARNEKLFF

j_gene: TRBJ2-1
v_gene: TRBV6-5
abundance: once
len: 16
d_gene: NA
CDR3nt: TGTGCCAGCAGTTACTCGAATAGGGGTCGGTACAATGAGCAGTTCTTC
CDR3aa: CASSYSNRGRYNEQFF

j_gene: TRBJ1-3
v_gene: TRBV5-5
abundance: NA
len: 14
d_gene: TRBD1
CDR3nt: TGTGCCAGCAGACCGGGACAGGGAGTAAACACCATATATTTT
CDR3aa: CASRPGQGVNTIYF

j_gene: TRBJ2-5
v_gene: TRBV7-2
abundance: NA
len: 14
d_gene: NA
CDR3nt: TGTGCCAGCAGCCCTCAACAGGGCCAAGAGACCCAGTACTTC
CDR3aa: CASSPQQGQETQYF

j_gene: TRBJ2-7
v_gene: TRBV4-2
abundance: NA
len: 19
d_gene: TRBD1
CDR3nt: TGTGCCAGCAGCCAAGTGGTTCTTGGGTGGACAGGGGACCCCTACGAGCAGTACTTC
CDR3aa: CASSQVVLGWTGDPYEQYF

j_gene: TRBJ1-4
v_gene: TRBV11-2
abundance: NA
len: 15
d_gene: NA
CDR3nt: TGTGCCAGCAGCTTAGAACAGGGTCTGCATGAAAAACTGTTTTTT
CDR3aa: CASSLEQGLHEKLFF

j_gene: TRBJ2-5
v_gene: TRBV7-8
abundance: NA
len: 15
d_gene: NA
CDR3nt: TGTGCCAGCAGCTTAGGAATCCAGGGAATGTCTACCCAGTACTTC
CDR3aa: CASSLGIQGMSTQYF

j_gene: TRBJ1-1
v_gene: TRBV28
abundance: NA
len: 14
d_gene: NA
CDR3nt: TGTGCCAGCAGCAACCTCGACAGGAACACTGAAGCTTTCTTT
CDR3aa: CASSNLDRNTEAFF

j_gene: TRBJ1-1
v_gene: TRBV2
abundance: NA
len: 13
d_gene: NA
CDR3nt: TGTGCCAGCAGGCCCAGGAAGAACACTGAAGCTTTCTTT
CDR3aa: CASRPRKNTEAFF

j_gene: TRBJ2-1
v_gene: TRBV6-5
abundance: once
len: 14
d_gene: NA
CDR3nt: TGTGCCAGCATTTCCCCCCGCTCCTACAATGAGCAGTTCTTC
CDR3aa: CASISPRSYNEQFF

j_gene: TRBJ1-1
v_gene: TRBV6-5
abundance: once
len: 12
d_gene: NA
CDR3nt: TGTGCCAGCAACAACGGGAGGGGAAGGGCTTTCTTT
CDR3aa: CASNNGRGRAFF

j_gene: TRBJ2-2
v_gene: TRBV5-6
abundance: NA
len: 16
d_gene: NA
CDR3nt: TGTGCCAGCAGCTTTTTGGACAGACCGAACACCGGGGAGCTGTTTTTT
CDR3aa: CASSFLDRPNTGELFF

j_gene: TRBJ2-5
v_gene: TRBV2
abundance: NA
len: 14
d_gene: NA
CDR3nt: TGTGCCAGCAGTGGGTCAGGGGGGAGGGAGACCCAGTACTTC
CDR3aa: CASSGSGGRETQYF

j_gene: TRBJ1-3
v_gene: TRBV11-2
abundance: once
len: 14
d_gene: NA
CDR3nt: TGTGCCAGCAGCTTTGTAACAACTGGAAACACCATATATTTT
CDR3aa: CASSFVTTGNTIYF

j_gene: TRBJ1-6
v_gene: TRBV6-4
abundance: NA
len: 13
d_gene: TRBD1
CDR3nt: TGTGCCAGCAGTGAACAGGGGGCCTCACCCCTCCACTTT
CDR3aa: CASSEQGASPLHF